Below, 6 T cell receptor beta chains from the same sample are listed, as sequenced in a study of T cells in Graves' hyperthyroidism and ophthalmopathy. Researchers took RNA transcripts and amplified the TCR beta CDR3 regions from them. An initial round of RT-PCR targeting the TCR CDR3 relied on the HTBI primer set. TCRdb fed the multiplex PCR reads into MiXCR, producing one record per CDR3 protein. The sample shows under 250,000 distinct CDR3 sequences, more than 20% of them seen only once. Sequenced input: blood. All receptors come from a middle-aged woman with Graves' ophthalmopathy.

This clonotype was observed many times. The chain recombines TRBV6-1 with TRBJ2-7; 11 positions match TRBD2. The junction had 2 bases not matched to a gene; V was cut back by 2 bases and J by 2 bases. This CDR3 has 15 amino acids. Germline-derived CDR1 and CDR2 are MNHNS and SASEGT. CDR3 in amino acids: CASSEIAGGPYEQYF. The CDR3 DNA reads TGTGCCAGCAGTGAAATAGCGGGAGGGCCCTACGAGCAGTACTTC.

The chain is built from TRBV6-1 and TRBJ1-1; unclear D gene. Germline values: CDR1 MNHNS, CDR2 SASEGT. The V gene lost 6 bases and the J gene lost 5 bases, with 16 bases spanning the gap. The CDR3 loop spans 14 amino acids. The CDR3 sequence: CASRGSGRKTEAFF. CDR3 coding DNA: TGTGCCAGCAGAGGGAGCGGGAGGAAAACTGAAGCTTTCTTT.

This clonotype was observed at least ten times. The rearrangement joins TRBV4-2 to TRBJ2-2; 11 bases are a match to TRBD1. CDR1 and CDR2 from the germline V gene are LGHNA and YNFKEQ. V lost 4 bases to trimming and J lost 0 bases; unmatched junction nucleotides: 1. This CDR3 region has 16 residues. CDR3 in DNA: TGTGCCAGCAGCCCGGACAGGGGGCCGAACACCGGGGAGCTGTTTTTT. It yields the protein CASSPDRGPNTGELFF.

This clonotype was counted a few times. J is TRBJ2-5 and V is TRBV27, with 7 bases that match TRBD2. Trimming at V came to 4 bases and at J to 7 bases, leaving 12 bases not matched to a gene. This CDR3 comprises 15 residues. Germline V lookup: CDR1 MNHEY, CDR2 SMNVEV (reference sequence). The CDR3: CASSSRGSGGGTQYF. Here the CDR3 DNA reads TGTGCCAGCAGTTCCCGAGGCTCGGGAGGTGGGACCCAGTACTTC.

This clonotype was seen many times. The V gene is TRBV19, the J gene TRBJ1-2; no clear D. The CDR3 sequence is 11 residues long. Germline-derived CDR1 and CDR2 are LNHDA and SQIVND (reference sequence). V lost 3 bases and J 5 bases, leaving 4 bases between the germline ends. Here the CDR3 reads CASSMGYGYTF. CDR3 nucleotides: TGTGCCAGTAGTATGGGGTATGGCTACACCTTC. The full variable domain, in which reference TRBV19 and TRBJ1-2 provide the parts outside the CDR3, is DGGITQSPKYLFRKEGQNVTLSCEQNLNHDAMYWYRQDPGQGLRLIYYSQIVNDFQKGDIAEGYSVSREKKESFPLTVTSAQKNPTAFYLCASSMGYGYTFGSGTRLTVV.

This clonotype was detected ten times or more. V gene TRBV13 combines with J gene TRBJ2-5, with D hard to call. V was pared by 8 bases and J by 3 bases, with 13 bases between. Germline V gene data show CDR1 as PRHDT and CDR2 as FYEKMQ (reference sequence). The CDR3 contains 13 residues. CDR3 coding DNA: TGTGCCAGCGGGCCCACGAACGAAGAGACCCAGTACTTC. Its protein is CASGPTNEETQYF.